This TCR beta chain appears in the sequencing data of a study of T cell responses to AZD1222 COVID-19 vaccine. Measured with immunoSEQ multiplex PCR; TCRdb has only the in-frame clones, and not every one. The sample contains 190,000 or so clones, over 85% of which appear only once. Germline CDR1 is SQVTM and CDR2 is ANQGSEA. The V segment lost 7 bases and the J segment 2 bases; nucleotides outside the gene matches: 13. The length of the CDR3 is 17 residues. Specimen: peripheral blood, collected 28 days after the second AZD1222 dose. The sequence was collected from an adult who received the AZD1222 COVID-19 vaccine. The rearrangement joins TRBV29-1 to TRBJ2-1; 11 nucleotides align to TRBD1. In DNA, the CDR3 is TGCAGCGCTCCCGGGACAGGGGGAGGGAAGGCCTACAATGAGCAGTTCTTC. Encoded protein: CSAPGTGGGKAYNEQFF.